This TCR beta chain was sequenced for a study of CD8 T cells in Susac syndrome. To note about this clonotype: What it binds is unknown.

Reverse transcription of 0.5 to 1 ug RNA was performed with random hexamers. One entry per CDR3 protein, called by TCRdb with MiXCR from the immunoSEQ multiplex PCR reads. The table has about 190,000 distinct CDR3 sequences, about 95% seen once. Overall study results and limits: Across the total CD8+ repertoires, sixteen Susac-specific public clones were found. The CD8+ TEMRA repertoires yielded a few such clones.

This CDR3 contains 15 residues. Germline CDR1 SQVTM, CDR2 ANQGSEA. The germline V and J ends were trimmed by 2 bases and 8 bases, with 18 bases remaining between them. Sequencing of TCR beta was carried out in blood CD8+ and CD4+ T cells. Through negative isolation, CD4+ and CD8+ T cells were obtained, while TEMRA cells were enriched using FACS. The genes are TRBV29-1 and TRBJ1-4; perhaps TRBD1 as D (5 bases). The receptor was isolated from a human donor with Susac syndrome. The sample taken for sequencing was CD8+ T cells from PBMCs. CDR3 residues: CSVEIIRQGPEKLFF. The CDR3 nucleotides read TGCAGCGTTGAAATCATTCGGCAGGGTCCCGAAAAACTGTTTTTT.